The sample holds one count of the clone carrying this TCR beta chain. This specimen belongs to a study of blood T cell repertoires in COVID-19. Study information: Spain, Italy and the United States supplied samples that represented acute and convalescent COVID-19.

From germline, CDR1 is SGHRS and CDR2 YFSETQ. V lost 4 bases and J lost 0; bases outside the gene matches: 11. The CDR3 is made up of 18 amino acids. Assay used: immunoSEQ multiplex PCR; TCRdb lists only in-frame clones, some missing. The profile covers 50,000 to 65,000 clones, with 84% appearing a single time and 15% to 20% taken by the ten largest. The sequenced sample was peripheral blood. This clonotype was sampled from a man in his sixties with COVID-19, enrolled during active disease. This chain links TRBV5-1 with TRBJ1-3; 9 nucleotides match TRBD1. CDR3 DNA: TGCGCCAGCAGCCCTATATTCGGGACAGGGAGCTCTGGAAACACCATATATTTT. This encodes CASSPIFGTGSSGNTIYF.